This T cell receptor beta chain was obtained from a study of beta chain features in type 1 diabetes. Study-wide points: PCR might favor shorter templates, equally in patients and controls. Shortening that was moderate but significant affected the TCRB CDR3s of Type 1 diabetes patients in all four CD4+ subsets. Sampled from patients, naive, central memory and Treg TCRB repertoires appeared more similar than those sampled from healthy donors.

In its sample, this clone was seen a few times. Antigen unknown. As every portion of the isolated RNA was reverse transcribed, the sequencing read expressed TCRB transcripts. The table came from immunoSEQ multiplex PCR; TCRdb's copy has only in-frame clones and leaves some out. The sample records a few hundred thousand clones, approximately 16% being singletons. CD45RO/CCR7/CD25/CD127/CD95/CD27 staining was used to isolate CD4+ naive, central memory, regulatory and stem cell-like memory cells by sorting. Trimming removed 10 bases from V and 5 bases from J, with 8 bases in between. The CDR3 totals 11 residues. The germline gives CDR1 MDHEN, CDR2 SYDVKM.

This TCR was sampled from a man aged 25-40 years with type 1 diabetes. The chain employs TRBV28 and TRBJ2-2; D gene ambiguous. The sample was naive CD4+ T cells from blood. The CDR3 DNA is TGTGCCACCATTAGGACCGGGGAGCTGTTTTTT. Encoded protein: CATIRTGELFF. The variable domain in full, with the rest retrieved from reference TRBV28 and TRBJ2-2, is DVKVTQSSRYLVKRTGEKVFLECVQDMDHENMFWYRQDPGLGLRLIYFSYDVKMKEKGDIPEGYSVSREKKERFSLILESASTNQTSMYLCATIRTGELFFGEGSRLTVL.